This record concerns one T cell receptor beta chain sequence. The target antigen is unknown. This specimen belongs to a study of blood T cells in healthy people across ages. General study points: Naive T cell percentage by flow cytometry tracked strongly with beta diversity.

PCR was performed a second time for roughly 6 to 12 cycles using a sample-barcoded 5' primer and a J-beta primer mix. TCRdb independently ran MiXCR on the 5' RACE reads; one entry per CDR3 protein. Of about 730,000 distinct CDR3 sequences listed, roughly 45% are singletons. Germline CDR1 and CDR2: DFQATT and SNEGSKA (reference sequence). This CDR3 is built from 13 residues. The V end was cut by 6 bases, the J end by 5 bases, with 16 bases between. The TCR sequence derives from a woman aged 55-70 years in good health. The sample consisted of blood. This chain uses TRBV20-1 with TRBJ2-5; D is uncertain. The CDR3 reads CSASRGDPETQYF. The CDR3 DNA reads TGCAGTGCCTCACGCGGTGATCCGGAGACCCAGTACTTC.